This is a list of T cell receptor beta chains from one sample in a study of identifying expanded T cells in peripheral blood. Clones were sequenced by immunoSEQ multiplex PCR, and TCRdb holds only the in-frame ones, with some missing. The sample records about 98,000 clones, approximately 88% being singletons. The sequencing sample was made of blood. These receptors were obtained from a person aged 18-70 years in good health. CDR3s leave out the opening cysteine and the closing phenylalanine or tryptophan. The order of the fields is J gene, V gene, CDR3 protein.

j_call: TRBJ2-5; v_call: TRBV12-5; cdr3_aa: ASRGPRGETQY
j_call: TRBJ1-1; v_call: TRBV29-1; cdr3_aa: SVESTGTEAF
j_call: TRBJ1-2; v_call: TRBV21-1; cdr3_aa: ASSTPLTNYGYT
j_call: TRBJ2-7; v_call: TRBV29-1; cdr3_aa: SVGRGPQDTY
j_call: TRBJ2-7; v_call: TRBV9; cdr3_aa: ASSVGQGVRYEQY
j_call: TRBJ2-3; v_call: TRBV9; cdr3_aa: ASSVLSIGADTQY
j_call: TRBJ2-3; v_call: TRBV6-6; cdr3_aa: ASSTLSTDTQY
j_call: TRBJ2-7; v_call: TRBV27; cdr3_aa: ASSLRSPGVYEQY
j_call: TRBJ1-3; v_call: TRBV29-1; cdr3_aa: SVDDGGAGNTIY
j_call: TRBJ1-2; v_call: TRBV14; cdr3_aa: ASSLRSRGAYGYT
j_call: TRBJ2-7; v_call: TRBV4-3; cdr3_aa: ASSPGTSGYEQY
j_call: TRBJ2-2; v_call: TRBV6-6; cdr3_aa: ASTGTGELF
j_call: TRBJ2-1; v_call: TRBV6-1; cdr3_aa: ASKGLAGLNEQF
j_call: TRBJ1-1; v_call: TRBV19; cdr3_aa: ASSIASGAMNTEAF
j_call: TRBJ1-1; v_call: TRBV6-5; cdr3_aa: ASSPAAAGGTEAF
j_call: TRBJ1-1; v_call: TRBV7-2; cdr3_aa: ASSLVVRQATEAF
j_call: TRBJ2-7; v_call: TRBV7-2; cdr3_aa: ASSGEAGDPGEQY
j_call: TRBJ1-2; v_call: TRBV19; cdr3_aa: ASSIGVNYGYT
j_call: TRBJ1-4; v_call: TRBV2; cdr3_aa: ASSERGTGRSEKLF
j_call: TRBJ2-7; v_call: TRBV19; cdr3_aa: ASSTYILAGEQY
j_call: TRBJ2-2; v_call: TRBV10-3; cdr3_aa: AIRKTGADTGELF
j_call: TRBJ1-5; v_call: TRBV4-1; cdr3_aa: ASSQAQGPQHQPQH
j_call: TRBJ1-4; v_call: TRBV7-9; cdr3_aa: ASSLRGGGDEKLF
j_call: TRBJ2-5; v_call: TRBV6-6; cdr3_aa: ASRVDTRQTQY
j_call: TRBJ2-3; v_call: TRBV14; cdr3_aa: ASSRSFGLAGGTQY
j_call: TRBJ1-2; v_call: TRBV10-1; cdr3_aa: ASSDLVGYGYT
j_call: TRBJ1-5; v_call: TRBV19; cdr3_aa: ASSFGGSGLGYYQPQH
j_call: TRBJ2-3; v_call: TRBV28; cdr3_aa: ASSRLAGGVTDTQY
j_call: TRBJ2-7; v_call: TRBV9; cdr3_aa: ASSEGTGSYYEQY
j_call: TRBJ2-2; v_call: TRBV7-2; cdr3_aa: ASSLEAAGGPGTGELF
j_call: TRBJ2-7; v_call: TRBV11-3; cdr3_aa: ASSLAEQEVHEQY